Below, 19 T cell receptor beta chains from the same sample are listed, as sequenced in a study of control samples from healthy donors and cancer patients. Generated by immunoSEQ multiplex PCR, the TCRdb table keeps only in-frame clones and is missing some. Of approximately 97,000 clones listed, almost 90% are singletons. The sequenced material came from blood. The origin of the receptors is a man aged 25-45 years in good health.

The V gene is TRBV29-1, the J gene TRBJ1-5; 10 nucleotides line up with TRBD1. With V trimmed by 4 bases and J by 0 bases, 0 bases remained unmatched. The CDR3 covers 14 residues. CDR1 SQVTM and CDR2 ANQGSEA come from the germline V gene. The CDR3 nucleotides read TGCAGCGTTGGGACAGGGGGTAGCAATCAGCCCCAGCATTTT. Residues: CSVGTGGSNQPQHF.

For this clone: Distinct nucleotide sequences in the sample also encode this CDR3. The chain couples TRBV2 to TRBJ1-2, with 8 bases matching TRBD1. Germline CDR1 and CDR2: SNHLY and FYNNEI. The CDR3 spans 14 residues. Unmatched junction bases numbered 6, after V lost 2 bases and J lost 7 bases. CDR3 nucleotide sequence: TGTGCCAGCAGTGAACAGGGGGCAGGGGGTGGCTACACCTTC. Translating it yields CASSEQGAGGGYTF.

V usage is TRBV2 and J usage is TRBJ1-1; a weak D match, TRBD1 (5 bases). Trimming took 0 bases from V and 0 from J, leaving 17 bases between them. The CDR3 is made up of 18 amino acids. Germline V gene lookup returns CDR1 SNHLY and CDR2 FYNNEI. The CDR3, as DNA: TGTGCCAGCAGTGAAGCTGCCCGCGCGACAGATATGAACACTGAAGCTTTCTTT. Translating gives CASSEAARATDMNTEAFF.

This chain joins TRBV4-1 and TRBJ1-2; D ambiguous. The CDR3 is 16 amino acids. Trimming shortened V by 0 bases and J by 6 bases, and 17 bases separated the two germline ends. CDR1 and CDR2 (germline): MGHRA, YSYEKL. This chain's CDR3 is CASSQESIGKLDGYTF. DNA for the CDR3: TGCGCCAGCAGCCAAGAGTCCATTGGCAAGCTCGATGGCTACACCTTC.

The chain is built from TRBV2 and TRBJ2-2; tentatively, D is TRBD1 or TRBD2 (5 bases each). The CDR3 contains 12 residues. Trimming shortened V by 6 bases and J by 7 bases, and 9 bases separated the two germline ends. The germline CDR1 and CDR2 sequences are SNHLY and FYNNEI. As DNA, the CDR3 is TGTGCCAGCAGGGGGGTTGTCGGGGAGCTGTTTTTT. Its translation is CASRGVVGELFF.

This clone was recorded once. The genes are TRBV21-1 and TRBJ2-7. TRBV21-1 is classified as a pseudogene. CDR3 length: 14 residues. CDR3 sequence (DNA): TGTGCCAGCATCAGAATCACATGGCCGGACGAGCAGTACTTC. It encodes CASIRITWPDEQYF.

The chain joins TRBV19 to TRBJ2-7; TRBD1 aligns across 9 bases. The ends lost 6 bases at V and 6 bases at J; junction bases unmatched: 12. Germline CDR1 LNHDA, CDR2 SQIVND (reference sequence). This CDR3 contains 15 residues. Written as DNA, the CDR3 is TGTGCCAGTAGGCCTGCCCGGGACAGGGCGAGCGAGCAGTACTTC. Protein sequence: CASRPARDRASEQYF.

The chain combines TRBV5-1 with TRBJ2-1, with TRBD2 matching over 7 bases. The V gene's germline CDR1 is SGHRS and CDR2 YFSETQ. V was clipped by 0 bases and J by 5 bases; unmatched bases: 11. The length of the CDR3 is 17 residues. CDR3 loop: CASSLEVSLAVNNEQFF. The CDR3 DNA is TGCGCCAGCAGCTTGGAAGTCTCCCTAGCGGTTAACAATGAGCAGTTCTTC.

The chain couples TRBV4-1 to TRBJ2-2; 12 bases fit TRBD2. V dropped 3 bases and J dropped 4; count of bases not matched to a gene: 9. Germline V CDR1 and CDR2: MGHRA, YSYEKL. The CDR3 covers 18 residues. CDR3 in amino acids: CASSHGLAGGPGTGELFF. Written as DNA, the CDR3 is TGCGCCAGCAGCCACGGGCTAGCGGGAGGGCCGGGCACCGGGGAGCTGTTTTTT.

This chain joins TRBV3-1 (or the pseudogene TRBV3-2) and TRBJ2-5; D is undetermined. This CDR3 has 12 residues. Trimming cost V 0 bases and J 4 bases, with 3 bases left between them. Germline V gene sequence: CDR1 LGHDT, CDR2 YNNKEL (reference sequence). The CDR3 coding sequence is TGTGCCAGCAGCCAAGATTTAGAGACCCAGTACTTC. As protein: CASSQDLETQYF.

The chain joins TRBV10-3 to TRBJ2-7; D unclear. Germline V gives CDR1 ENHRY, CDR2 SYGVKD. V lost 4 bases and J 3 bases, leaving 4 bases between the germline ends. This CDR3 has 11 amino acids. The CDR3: CAISGIYEQYF. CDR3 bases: TGTGCCATCAGTGGAATCTACGAGCAGTACTTC.

The CDR3 DNA sequence: TGTGCCTGGACTGGGGCATACCCAGATACGCAGTATTTT. Residues: CAWTGAYPDTQYF. The chain couples TRBV30 to TRBJ2-3; D is perhaps TRBD1 (5 bases). V lost 4 bases to trimming and J lost 4 bases, with 12 bases between them. Germline loops: CDR1 GTSNPN, CDR2 SVGIG (reference sequence). The CDR3 has 13 amino acids. Full variable domain (outside the CDR3, taken from reference TRBV30 and TRBJ2-3): SQTIHQWPATLVQPVGSPLSLECTVEGTSNPNLYWYRQAAGRGLQLLFYSVGIGQISSEVPQNLSASRPQDRQFILSSKKLLLSDSGFYLCAWTGAYPDTQYFGPGTRLTVL.

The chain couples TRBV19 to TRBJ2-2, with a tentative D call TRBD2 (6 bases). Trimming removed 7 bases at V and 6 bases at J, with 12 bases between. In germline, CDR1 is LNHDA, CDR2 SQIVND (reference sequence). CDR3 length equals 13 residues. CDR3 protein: CASIVPGAGELFF. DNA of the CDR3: TGTGCCAGTATCGTCCCGGGGGCCGGGGAGCTGTTTTTT.

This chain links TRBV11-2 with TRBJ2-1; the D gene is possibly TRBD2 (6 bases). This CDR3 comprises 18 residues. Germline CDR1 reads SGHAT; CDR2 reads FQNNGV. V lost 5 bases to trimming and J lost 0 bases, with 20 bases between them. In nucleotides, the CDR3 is TGTGCCAGCAGCCCGGGAGCCCTGAGAGGGAGCTCCTACAATGAGCAGTTCTTC. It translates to CASSPGALRGSSYNEQFF.

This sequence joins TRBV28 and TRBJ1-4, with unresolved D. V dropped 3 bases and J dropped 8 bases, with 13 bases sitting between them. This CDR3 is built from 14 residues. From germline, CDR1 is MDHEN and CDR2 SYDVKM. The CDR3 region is CASSLPGLEEKLFF. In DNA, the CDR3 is TGTGCCAGCAGTTTGCCTGGGCTAGAGGAAAAACTGTTTTTT.

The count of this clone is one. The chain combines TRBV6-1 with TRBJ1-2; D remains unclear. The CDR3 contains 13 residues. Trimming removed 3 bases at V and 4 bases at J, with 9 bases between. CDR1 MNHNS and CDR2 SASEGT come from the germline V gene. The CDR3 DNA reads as TGTGCCAGCAGTGATCCTCCGGGCTATGGCTACACCTTC. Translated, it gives CASSDPPGYGYTF.

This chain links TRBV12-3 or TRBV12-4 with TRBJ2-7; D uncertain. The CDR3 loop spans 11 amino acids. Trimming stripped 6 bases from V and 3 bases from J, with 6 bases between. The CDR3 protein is CASRLFYEQYF. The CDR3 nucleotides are TGTGCCAGCAGACTCTTCTACGAGCAGTACTTC.

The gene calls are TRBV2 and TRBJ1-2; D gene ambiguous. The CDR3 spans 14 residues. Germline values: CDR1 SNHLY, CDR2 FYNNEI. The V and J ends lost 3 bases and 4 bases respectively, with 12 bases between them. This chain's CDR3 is CASSDGRNPYGYTF. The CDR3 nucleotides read TGTGCCAGCAGTGATGGGCGGAACCCCTATGGCTACACCTTC.

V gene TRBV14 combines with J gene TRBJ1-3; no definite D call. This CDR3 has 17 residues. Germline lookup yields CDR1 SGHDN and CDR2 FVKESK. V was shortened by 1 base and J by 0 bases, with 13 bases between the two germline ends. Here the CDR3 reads CASSQVYGRDSGNTIYF. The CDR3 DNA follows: TGTGCCAGCAGCCAAGTTTATGGGCGGGACTCTGGAAACACCATATATTTT.